Presented here are 28 T cell receptor beta chains from one specimen sequenced in a study of CD8 T cells in ankylosing spondylitis. Whole-study findings and limits: A motif of under 10 highly homologous TCR beta variants was seen as apparently characteristic of ankylosing spondylitis blood.

MiXCR was run by TCRdb on the 5' RACE reads, yielding one entry per CDR3 protein. Here the sample spans 700,000 to 1,000,000 distinct CDR3 sequences, about 10% being singletons. These receptors have no known antigen. Sequencing used blood, either unsorted or a sorted T cell fraction (not recorded which). The receptors shown here come from a male donor with ankylosing spondylitis.

Concerning this clonotype itself: One end of the junction does not line up with germline, which may come from a read error. This chain links TRBV11-3 with TRBJ2-5; D might be TRBD2 (6 bases). The CDR3 runs to 13 residues. Looked up from germline, CDR1 is SGHNT and CDR2 is YENEEA. CDR3 sequence reads: CASSPGLQESQYF. The CDR3 nucleotides are TGTGCCAGCAGCCCGGGACTCCAAGAGAGCCAGTACTTC.

In this sample, this clonotype turned up a few times. The rearrangement joins TRBV15 to TRBJ1-6, with D possibly TRBD1 on 5 matching bases. Germline values: CDR1 LNHNV, CDR2 YYDKDF (reference sequence). The V gene lost 3 bases and the J gene lost 10 bases, with 13 bases spanning the gap. This CDR3 has 14 residues. The CDR3 reads CATSRGRGESPLHF. The CDR3 nucleotides are TGTGCCACCAGCAGGGGACGGGGGGAATCACCCCTCCACTTT.

This chain links TRBV4-2 with TRBJ2-2, with 7 bases lining up with TRBD2. V gave up 3 bases and J gave up 3 bases; unmatched junction bases: 4. This CDR3 region has 15 residues. Germline CDR1 LGHNA, CDR2 YNFKEQ. CDR3: CASSHLAEDTGELFF. CDR3 nucleotides: TGTGCCAGCAGCCATCTAGCGGAGGACACCGGGGAGCTGTTTTTT.

This clonotype occurred many times. This rearrangement joins TRBV6-2 or TRBV6-3 to TRBJ2-1; possibly TRBD2 for D (6 bases). Germline V lookup: CDR1 MNHEY, CDR2 SVGEGT. V was trimmed by 3 bases and J by 2 bases, leaving 8 bases between them. The CDR3 extends over 14 amino acids. CDR3 sequence reads: CASSYGGAYNEQFF. CDR3 coding DNA: TGTGCCAGCAGTTATGGCGGGGCCTACAATGAGCAGTTCTTC.

The rearrangement links TRBV5-5 to TRBJ2-1; the D gene is possibly TRBD2 (5 bases). Germline V CDR1 and CDR2: SGHKS, YYEKEE (reference sequence). The V end was cut by 4 bases, the J end by 3 bases, with 11 bases between. CDR3 size: 14 residues. The CDR3 nucleotides read TGTGCCAGCAGCCCCGCGGGCCGCTACAATGAGCAGTTCTTC. Encoded protein: CASSPAGRYNEQFF.

This clonotype has a count of ten or more. The chain recombines TRBV5-1 with TRBJ1-2, with a weak D call TRBD1 (5 bases). Between the trimmed V and J ends, which lost 1 base and 2 bases, there was a span of 12 bases. Germline V gives CDR1 SGHRS, CDR2 YFSETQ. The CDR3 totals 15 residues. The CDR3 region has the DNA TGCGCCAGCAGCTTGACCGGGACGGGGAACTATGGCTACACCTTC. Residues: CASSLTGTGNYGYTF.

This clonotype was detected once. The chain is built from TRBV6-5 and TRBJ2-2; a weak D match, TRBD2 (6 bases). The germline CDR1 and CDR2 sequences are MNHEY and SVGAGI. The length of the CDR3 is 16 residues. V was pared by 0 bases and J by 0 bases, with 8 bases between. For the CDR3, the DNA is TGTGCCAGCAGTTACTCGCCGGGAGCGAACACCGGGGAGCTGTTTTTT. Its protein product is CASSYSPGANTGELFF.

This clonotype was found a few times. This chain joins TRBV5-1 and TRBJ1-1; 7 bases are a match to TRBD1. Germline-derived CDR1 and CDR2 are SGHRS and YFSETQ. The V segment lost 6 bases and the J segment 1 base; nucleotides outside the gene matches: 6. The CDR3 is 14 residues long. CDR3 nucleotides: TGCGCCAGCAAACGACAGGGCGGGAACACTGAAGCTTTCTTT. Its protein product is CASKRQGGNTEAFF.

The V and J genes are TRBV10-2 and TRBJ2-3; D is unclear. Between the trimmed V and J ends, which lost 7 bases and 0 bases, there was a span of 11 bases. This CDR3 is built from 14 residues. Per the germline V gene, CDR1 is WSHSY and CDR2 is SAAADI. The CDR3, as DNA: TGCGCCAGCAAGATGGTTTCAAGCACAGATACGCAGTATTTT. Translated, it gives CASKMVSSTDTQYF.

This clonotype was counted between two and nine times. V is TRBV6-5 and J is TRBJ1-1; TRBD1 might be the D (5 bases). V gave up 2 bases and J gave up 3 bases, with 10 bases separating them. Germline CDR1 is MNHEY and CDR2 is SVGAGI. This CDR3 has 14 residues. The CDR3 DNA sequence: TGTGCCAGCAGTTACCGGGGGACCGACACTGAAGCTTTCTTT. It encodes CASSYRGTDTEAFF.

This clonotype was recorded only once. One junction end does not reproduce the germline sequence, and a read error may be involved. The chain recombines TRBV5-1 with TRBJ1-1; D might be TRBD1 (5 bases). The V gene's germline CDR1 is SGHRS and CDR2 YFSETQ. CDR3 length: 13 amino acids. This CDR3 is CASSKTENTEAIF. The CDR3, as DNA: TGCGCCAGCAGCAAGACAGAGAACACTGAAGCTATCTTT.

This clonotype was detected once. This chain links TRBV6-1 with TRBJ1-2; TRBD1 matches 8 bases. The CDR3 runs to 17 residues. V shed 7 bases, J shed 3 bases, and the junction held 16 bases outside the gene matches. The germline V gene encodes CDR1 MNHNS and CDR2 SASEGT. The CDR3 region is CASILGGRGREDYGYTF. The DNA for the CDR3 is TGTGCCAGCATCCTGGGGGGCAGGGGGCGAGAGGACTATGGCTACACCTTC.

This clonotype was recorded many times. The chain is built from TRBV10-3 and TRBJ1-2; D gene ambiguous. Trimming stripped 0 bases from V and 6 bases from J, with 11 bases between. CDR1 is ENHRY and CDR2 is SYGVKD in the germline V gene. CDR3 length: 14 residues. CDR3: CAISESWSTHGYTF. The CDR3 nucleotides are TGTGCCATCAGTGAGTCGTGGAGTACCCATGGCTACACCTTC.

The gene calls are TRBV4-1 and TRBJ2-7; 8 bases line up with TRBD1. The CDR3 is 15 amino acids. Germline V lookup: CDR1 MGHRA, CDR2 YSYEKL. V dropped 4 bases and J dropped 5; count of bases not matched to a gene: 10. CDR3 in DNA: TGCGCCAGCAGCCTAACTTGGGACAGGTGGAACGAGCAGTACTTC. Amino acid sequence: CASSLTWDRWNEQYF.

This clonotype was recorded many times. This rearrangement joins TRBV11-1 to TRBJ2-5, with D hard to call. Trimming took off 4 bases at V and 2 bases at J, with 17 bases between the two ends. Germline V gene sequence: CDR1 SGHAT, CDR2 FQDESV (reference sequence). The CDR3 contains 16 residues. CDR3 coding DNA: TGTGCCAGCAGCTACCGGGCAGCGAGGCGGCAAGAGACCCAGTACTTC. Its protein is CASSYRAARRQETQYF.

This clonotype was detected ten times or more. The chain is built from TRBV18 and TRBJ1-5, with D maybe TRBD1 (6 bases). Trimming took off 4 bases at V and 1 base at J, with 11 bases between the two ends. The germline V gene has CDR1 KGHSH and CDR2 LQKENI. The CDR3 runs to 15 residues. DNA of the CDR3: TGTGCCAGCTCACGGGGGCGAGGGAGCAATCAGCCCCAGCATTTT. As protein: CASSRGRGSNQPQHF.

The chain has TRBV5-1 and TRBJ2-2; D could derive from TRBD1 or TRBD2 (5 bases each). The germline CDR1 and CDR2 sequences are SGHRS and YFSETQ. V was cut by 3 bases and J by 8 bases, with 17 bases left in between. The CDR3 consists of 15 residues. This CDR3 reads CASSSILRGRGELFF. The CDR3 DNA reads as TGCGCCAGCAGCTCGATTCTCCGGGGCCGGGGGGAGCTGTTTTTT.

This clonotype was counted a few times. The chain couples TRBV6-4 to TRBJ2-3; TRBD1 agrees at 10 bases. The ends lost 4 bases at V and 4 bases at J; junction bases unmatched: 5. The germline V gene has CDR1 MRHNA and CDR2 SNTAGT. The CDR3 contains 15 residues. CDR3 bases: TGTGCCAGCAGTGGGGGACAGGGGACCCCAGATACGCAGTATTTT. Translated, it gives CASSGGQGTPDTQYF.

This clonotype was detected ten times or more. This CDR3 reads CASTTTGAYNQPQHF. DNA of the CDR3: TGTGCCAGCACTACGACAGGGGCTTACAATCAGCCCCAGCATTTT. This rearrangement joins TRBV12-3 or TRBV12-4 to TRBJ1-5; 8 bases align to TRBD1. This CDR3 is 15 amino acids long. V was clipped by 7 bases and J by 3 bases; unmatched bases: 8.

This clonotype came up many times. This CDR3 reads CASSLNSGAGGAEQYF. As DNA, the CDR3 is TGTGCCAGCAGCCTAAATAGCGGGGCAGGGGGCGCCGAGCAGTACTTC. This chain uses TRBV7-2 with TRBJ2-7; tentatively, D is TRBD1 or TRBD2 (8 bases each). The CDR3 is made up of 16 amino acids. Germline V gene sequence: CDR1 SGHTA, CDR2 FQGNSA. Between the trimmed V and J ends, which lost 5 bases and 6 bases, there was a span of 23 bases.

This clonotype has just a few counts. V is TRBV12-3 or TRBV12-4 and J is TRBJ2-7; TRBD2 matches at 10 bases. There are 15 residues in the CDR3. The V and J ends lost 6 bases and 2 bases, in that order; junction bases with no gene match: 7. CDR3 in DNA: TGTGCCAGCAGCCCTACTAGCGGGAATGCCTACGAGCAGTACTTC. Its protein product is CASSPTSGNAYEQYF.

This chain links TRBV6-5 with TRBJ1-1, with a possible D match to TRBD1 (6 bases). Trimming took 3 bases from V and 10 from J, leaving 21 bases between them. The CDR3 contains 15 residues. Germline V gives CDR1 MNHEY, CDR2 SVGAGI. The CDR3 spells CASSYFSVGGLRAFF. The CDR3, as DNA: TGTGCCAGCAGTTATTTCAGTGTGGGGGGCTTGCGAGCTTTCTTT.

The sample holds a few counts of this clonotype. This chain uses TRBV10-2 with TRBJ2-7; 8 positions agree with TRBD2. This CDR3 comprises 14 residues. Germline CDR1 and CDR2: WSHSY and SAAADI. The V gene end was trimmed by 5 bases and the J gene end by 3 bases; junction bases not matched to a gene: 6. CDR3 sequence reads: CASSSSAGDYEQYF. The DNA of the CDR3 is TGCGCCAGCAGTTCTTCAGCGGGGGACTACGAGCAGTACTTC.

This clonotype came up many times. The chain couples TRBV20-1 to TRBJ2-2; a weak D match, TRBD2 (6 bases). In germline, CDR1 is DFQATT, CDR2 SNEGSKA (reference sequence). The CDR3 loop spans 15 amino acids. Trimming took 3 bases from V and 0 from J, leaving 11 bases between them. DNA for the CDR3: TGCAGTGCTAGGCGGGGCGGCTCGAACACCGGGGAGCTGTTTTTT. It codes for CSARRGGSNTGELFF.

The CDR3 loop reads CASSARRSRIAEAFF. In DNA, the CDR3 is TGTGCCAGCAGCGCAAGGAGGAGCCGGATCGCTGAAGCTTTCTTT. V is TRBV7-2 and J is TRBJ1-1, with D unresolved. Germline CDR1 is SGHTA and CDR2 is FQGNSA. V lost 5 bases to trimming and J lost 6 bases, with 19 bases between them. CDR3 length: 15 residues.

This clonotype has just a few counts. The CDR3 is CASSQPGPTDTQYF. The CDR3 DNA follows: TGTGCCAGCAGCCAACCTGGACCCACAGATACGCAGTATTTT. The rearrangement uses TRBV4-2 and TRBJ2-3; no clear D gene. V was clipped by 2 bases and J by 2 bases, with 8 bases between them. Germline loops: CDR1 LGHNA, CDR2 YNFKEQ. The CDR3 runs 14 residues.

The rearrangement joins TRBV7-6 to TRBJ2-7; 7 nucleotides line up with TRBD1. Germline V gene sequence: CDR1 SGHVS, CDR2 FNYEAQ. This CDR3 contains 17 residues. With V trimmed by 2 bases and J by 4 bases, 14 bases remained unmatched. CDR3 nucleotide sequence: TGTGCCAGCAGCTTAACAAGGATCACCAGGGGGATGTACGAGCAGTACTTC. It is translated as CASSLTRITRGMYEQYF.

This clonotype appeared many times. The V and J genes are TRBV7-9 and TRBJ1-4, with D unresolved. The germline CDR1 and CDR2 sequences are SEHNR and FQNEAQ (reference sequence). The V and J ends lost 1 base and 0 bases respectively, with 9 bases between them. This CDR3 is built from 16 residues. The CDR3 nucleotides are TGTGCCAGCAGCTTAGGAAAGCCTTCAACTAATGAAAAACTGTTTTTT. Its protein product is CASSLGKPSTNEKLFF. Variable domain in full (rest from reference TRBV7-9 and TRBJ1-4): DTGVSQNPRHKITKRGQNVTFRCDPISEHNRLYWYRQTLGQGPEFLTYFQNEAQLEKSRLLSDRFSAERPKGSFSTLEIQRTEQGDSAMYLCASSLGKPSTNEKLFFGSGTQLSVL.